These 26 T cell receptor beta chains came from one sample sequenced in a study of blood T cell repertoires in COVID-19. TCRdb's table, derived via immunoSEQ multiplex PCR, lists solely in-frame clones and lacks some. The sample lists 51,000 or so clones; roughly 86% were seen once. Specimen: peripheral blood. The origin of the receptors is a man older than 75 with active or convalescent COVID-19.

The V and J genes are TRBV28 and TRBJ1-1; 7 nucleotides agree with TRBD1. CDR3 length: 15 amino acids. Per the germline V gene, CDR1 is MDHEN and CDR2 is SYDVKM. V shed 3 bases and J 4 bases; nucleotides not matched to a gene: 8. CDR3 loop: CASSFEQGKGTEAFF. Here the CDR3 DNA reads TGTGCCAGCAGTTTCGAACAGGGGAAGGGCACTGAAGCTTTCTTT.

The CDR3 reads CASSPPRGNTEAFF. Written as DNA, the CDR3 is TGTGCCAGCAGCCCCCCTAGGGGGAACACTGAAGCTTTCTTT. The chain combines TRBV7-2 with TRBJ1-1, with D possibly being TRBD1 (5 bases). CDR1 and CDR2 (germline): SGHTA, FQGNSA. The ends were cut back, 5 bases at V and 1 base at J, with 11 bases in the middle. The CDR3 is made up of 14 amino acids.

J is TRBJ2-7 and V is TRBV28; 7 nucleotides match TRBD1. Germline CDR1 reads MDHEN; CDR2 reads SYDVKM. Trimming cost V 7 bases and J 3 bases; bases outside gene matches: 12. This CDR3 has 15 amino acids. The CDR3 DNA follows: TGTGCCAGCACCCTAGCCGGGACAGTTAACTACGAGCAGTACTTC. This translates into CASTLAGTVNYEQYF.

The V and J genes are TRBV5-5 and TRBJ2-7; 8 positions match TRBD1. Germline loops: CDR1 SGHKS, CDR2 YYEKEE (reference sequence). The CDR3 is made up of 14 amino acids. V dropped 2 bases and J dropped 5; count of bases not matched to a gene: 6. CDR3 region: CASSFPGGRDEQYF. As DNA, the CDR3 is TGTGCCAGCAGCTTCCCAGGGGGCAGGGACGAGCAGTACTTC.

The chain is built from TRBV6-5 and TRBJ1-3; D is unresolved. V was cut by 3 bases and J by 0 bases, with 9 bases left in between. Per the germline V gene, CDR1 is MNHEY and CDR2 is SVGAGI. The CDR3 sequence is 15 residues long. The DNA of the CDR3 is TGTGCCAGCAGTTATGGCCGGGGCTCTGGAAACACCATATATTTT. This encodes CASSYGRGSGNTIYF.

The rearrangement uses TRBV4-3 and TRBJ1-6; D ambiguous. V shed 1 base and J shed 5 bases, with 18 bases lying between them. The CDR3 length is 18 residues. Per germline, CDR1 LGHNA and CDR2 YSLEER. The chain's CDR3 is CASSQVLGAGSHNSPLHF. The CDR3 DNA is TGCGCCAGCAGCCAAGTATTGGGAGCCGGGTCCCATAATTCACCCCTCCACTTT.

The V gene is TRBV18, the J gene TRBJ2-7; possible D gene TRBD2, 6 bases. The CDR3 contains 15 residues. The germline V gene encodes CDR1 KGHSH and CDR2 LQKENI. Between the trimmed V and J ends, which lost 1 base and 2 bases, there was a span of 12 bases. The DNA for the CDR3 is TGTGCCAGCTCACCACAATACGGGGGAGCCTACGAGCAGTACTTC. Translating it yields CASSPQYGGAYEQYF.

The chain employs TRBV7-3 and TRBJ2-5; D might be TRBD2 (5 bases). V dropped 4 bases and J dropped 7 bases, with 13 bases sitting between them. The CDR3 is 13 residues long. CDR1 is SGHTA, CDR2 FQGTGA, per germline. CDR3 in DNA: TGTGCCAGCAGCTCTGGGCGCGAGGGGACCCAGTACTTC. Translated: CASSSGREGTQYF.

The chain employs TRBV19 and TRBJ2-2; TRBD2 is a possible D gene (5 bases). The germline CDR1 and CDR2 sequences are LNHDA and SQIVND (reference sequence). The CDR3 sequence is 14 residues long. Trimming took off 5 bases at V and 1 base at J, with 8 bases between the two ends. In DNA, the CDR3 is TGTGCCAGTAGTCACGGGGTGAACACCGGGGAGCTGTTTTTT. This translates into CASSHGVNTGELFF.

The chain employs TRBV11-2 and TRBJ2-2; perhaps TRBD1 as D (6 bases). This CDR3 has 15 amino acids. Germline CDR1 SGHAT, CDR2 FQNNGV. V shed 5 bases and J shed 6 bases, with 16 bases lying between them. The CDR3 DNA is TGTGCCAGCAGCCTTAGTGCAGGGGTGGCCGGGGAGCTGTTTTTT. It codes for CASSLSAGVAGELFF.

V gene TRBV28 combines with J gene TRBJ1-1; D is undetermined. In germline, CDR1 is MDHEN, CDR2 SYDVKM. Trimming stripped 8 bases from V and 3 bases from J, with 13 bases between. This CDR3 contains 13 residues. The CDR3 reads CASASTGYTEAFF. CDR3 nucleotides: TGTGCCAGCGCCTCGACGGGGTACACTGAAGCTTTCTTT.

The chain recombines TRBV6-5 with TRBJ2-7; a weak D match, TRBD2 (6 bases). The germline CDR1 and CDR2 sequences are MNHEY and SVGAGI. This CDR3 has 15 residues. V lost 4 bases and J 2 bases, leaving 15 bases between the germline ends. CDR3 nucleotides: TGTGCCAGCAGTTTCGACCGGGACTCGACCTACGAGCAGTACTTC. Amino acids: CASSFDRDSTYEQYF.

The V call is TRBV7-7, the J call TRBJ2-2, with 8 bases matching TRBD1. Trimming took 3 bases from V and 3 from J; bases not matched to a gene: 3. The length of the CDR3 is 15 residues. Germline lookup yields CDR1 SSHAT and CDR2 FNYEAQ (reference sequence). CDR3 sequence: CASSLTGAYTGELFF. As DNA, the CDR3 is TGTGCCAGCAGCTTGACAGGGGCCTACACCGGGGAGCTGTTTTTT.

The genes are TRBV19 and TRBJ2-3; 10 nucleotides match TRBD2. With V trimmed by 10 bases and J by 0 bases, 7 bases remained unmatched. Germline V gene lookup returns CDR1 LNHDA and CDR2 SQIVND (reference sequence). This CDR3 contains 15 residues. CDR3 DNA sequence: TGTGCCATTGGAGCGGGAGGGCCTAGCACAGATACGCAGTATTTT. As protein: CAIGAGGPSTDTQYF. Variable domain in full (rest from reference TRBV19 and TRBJ2-3): DGGITQSPKYLFRKEGQNVTLSCEQNLNHDAMYWYRQDPGQGLRLIYYSQIVNDFQKGDIAEGYSVSREKKESFPLTVTSAQKNPTAFYLCAIGAGGPSTDTQYFGPGTRLTVL.

This clone was picked up a small number of times. The J gene is TRBJ2-5, the V gene TRBV7-2; 10 bases map to TRBD2. CDR1 and CDR2 from the germline V gene are SGHTA and FQGNSA. Germline trimming cut 3 bases from V and 5 bases from J; bases unmatched to any gene: 6. The CDR3 contains 15 residues. The CDR3 protein is CASSFPSGGTETQYF. The CDR3 DNA follows: TGTGCCAGCAGCTTCCCTAGCGGGGGCACGGAGACCCAGTACTTC. Drawing the rest from reference TRBV7-2 and TRBJ2-5, the complete variable domain is GAGVSQSPSNKVTEKGKDVELRCDPISGHTALYWYRQSLGQGLEFLIYFQGNSAPDKSGLPSDRFSAERTGGSVSTLTIQRTQQEDSAVYLCASSFPSGGTETQYFGPGTRLLVL.

This chain uses TRBV29-1 with TRBJ2-5; 8 positions match TRBD1. The CDR3 is 13 residues long. After removal of 4 bases from V and 3 bases from J, the junction contained 4 bases not matched to a gene. Germline CDR1 SQVTM, CDR2 ANQGSEA. CDR3 in DNA: TGCAGCGTTGCAACGGGACAGGAAGAGACCCAGTACTTC. The encoded protein is CSVATGQEETQYF.

The CDR3 region has the DNA TGTGCCAGCAGTTTTGGTGGGGGGGCTGGCGGTCAGAAGGGTGAGACCCAGTACTTC. Amino acids: CASSFGGGAGGQKGETQYF. The chain joins TRBV5-4 to TRBJ2-5; tentatively, D is TRBD2 (7 bases). The CDR3 consists of 19 residues. V was pared by 5 bases and J by 5 bases, with 31 bases between. Germline V gene sequence: CDR1 SGHNT, CDR2 YYREEE (reference sequence).

This clone is a singleton in its sample. The rearrangement joins TRBV19 to TRBJ1-4; 7 bases match TRBD1. The germline CDR1 and CDR2 sequences are LNHDA and SQIVND (reference sequence). V dropped 5 bases and J dropped 4; count of bases not matched to a gene: 7. This CDR3 is built from 15 residues. For the CDR3, the DNA is TGTGCCAGTAGTTCGACCGGGACAGTTAATGAAAAACTGTTTTTT. It encodes CASSSTGTVNEKLFF. Full variable domain (missing parts from reference TRBV19 and TRBJ1-4): DGGITQSPKYLFRKEGQNVTLSCEQNLNHDAMYWYRQDPGQGLRLIYYSQIVNDFQKGDIAEGYSVSREKKESFPLTVTSAQKNPTAFYLCASSSTGTVNEKLFFGSGTQLSVL.

CDR3 sequence (DNA): TGTGCCAGCAGCGTAGGGGGACAGGGGGCTTCTCAGCAGTTCTTC. It codes for CASSVGGQGASQQFF. This chain links TRBV9 with TRBJ2-1; 12 nucleotides line up with TRBD1. Germline V gene data show CDR1 as SGDLS and CDR2 as YYNGEE. This CDR3 comprises 15 residues. V dropped 0 bases and J dropped 11; count of bases not matched to a gene: 6.

This chain links TRBV28 with TRBJ2-3; no clear D gene. Trimming took off 6 bases at V and 6 bases at J, with 10 bases between the two ends. CDR3 size: 12 residues. The germline V gene encodes CDR1 MDHEN and CDR2 SYDVKM. The CDR3 nucleotides read TGTGCCAGCAGCCCGGTCGGGGATACGCAGTATTTT. Translating gives CASSPVGDTQYF.

This clone rates as large (0.1 to 1%). The gene calls are TRBV28 and TRBJ2-7, with D tentatively TRBD2 (5 bases). This CDR3 is 13 amino acids long. V was trimmed by 2 bases and J by 6 bases, leaving 11 bases between them. CDR1 is MDHEN and CDR2 is SYDVKM in the germline V gene. CDR3 bases: TGTGCCAGCAGTTTAGCTAGCTTCCGCGAGCAGTACTTC. It yields the protein CASSLASFREQYF.

Comment on this clone: Additional DNA sequences in this sample encode the identical CDR3. This sequence joins TRBV9 and TRBJ2-7, with 7 bases aligning to TRBD1. CDR1 is SGDLS, CDR2 YYNGEE, per germline. The CDR3 loop spans 15 amino acids. Trimming removed 4 bases from V and 1 base from J; junction bases left unmatched: 8. DNA of the CDR3: TGTGCCAGCAGCCCGCGACAGGGCAGTTCCTACGAGCAGTACTTC. This encodes CASSPRQGSSYEQYF.

Concerning this clone itself: One end of the junction varies from germline; a read error may be responsible. The V and J genes are TRBV27 and TRBJ1-2, with D possibly matching TRBD1 (6 bases). This CDR3 comprises 13 residues. Germline loops: CDR1 MNHEY, CDR2 SMNVEV (reference sequence). CDR3: CASREQGNHGYTF. CDR3 DNA: TGTGCCAGCAGGGAACAGGGTAACCATGGCTACACCTTC.

For this clone: Sequence at one end of the junction differs from germline and may be a read error. The V call is TRBV19, the J call TRBJ2-7; TRBD2 aligns across 9 bases. Germline V CDR1 and CDR2: LNHDA, SQIVND (reference sequence). There are 14 residues in the CDR3. The DNA for the CDR3 is TGTGCCACTACGAGGGGGACTAGCTCCCACGAGCAGTACTTC. It encodes CATTRGTSSHEQYF. The complete variable domain, with remaining parts taken from reference TRBV19 and TRBJ2-7, reads DGGITQSPKYLFRKEGQNVTLSCEQNLNHDAMYWYRQDPGQGLRLIYYSQIVNDFQKGDIAEGYSVSREKKESFPLTVTSAQKNPTAFYLCATTRGTSSHEQYFGPGTRLTVT.

The V and J genes are TRBV29-1 and TRBJ2-3; D perhaps matches TRBD2 (6 bases). Germline V lookup: CDR1 SQVTM, CDR2 ANQGSEA. CDR3 length equals 13 residues. V shed 0 bases and J shed 6 bases, with 10 bases lying between them. CDR3 DNA: TGCAGCGTTGAAGATCCGGGGGTGGATACGCAGTATTTT. This gives the protein CSVEDPGVDTQYF.

The chain joins TRBV6-6 to TRBJ2-3; 10 bases map to TRBD2. Germline lookup yields CDR1 MNHNY and CDR2 SVGAGI (reference sequence). The CDR3 totals 15 residues. After removal of 7 bases from V and 6 bases from J, the junction contained 10 bases not matched to a gene. CDR3 sequence: CASIDGTSDLDTQYF. DNA for the CDR3: TGTGCCAGCATCGACGGGACTAGCGATCTGGATACGCAGTATTTT.